A single sample gave rise to the 14 T cell receptor beta chains below, sequenced in a study of blood T cell repertoires in COVID-19. Assay: immunoSEQ multiplex PCR; the TCRdb copy retains only in-frame clones and omits some. This sample has 250,000 to 300,000 clones, with 80% to 90% found just once. Sequencing was done on a sample of peripheral blood. The receptor source for this set is a woman in her 70s with acute or convalescent COVID-19.

This chain uses TRBV24-1 with TRBJ1-4; perhaps TRBD1 as D (6 bases). This CDR3 spans 12 amino acids. Between the trimmed V and J ends, which lost 4 bases and 8 bases, there was a span of 7 bases. Germline V CDR1 and CDR2: KGHDR, SFDVKD. CDR3 sequence: CATSEDSEKLFF. The CDR3 bases are TGTGCCACCAGTGAGGACAGCGAAAAACTGTTTTTT.

The CDR3 here is CASSPLGEDEQFF. CDR3 DNA: TGTGCCAGCAGCCCACTAGGAGAAGATGAGCAGTTCTTC. The rearrangement joins TRBV3-1 (or the pseudogene TRBV3-2) to TRBJ2-1; TRBD2 is a possible D gene (5 bases). Trimming pared 4 bases from V and 8 bases from J, leaving 12 bases between. The V gene's germline CDR1 is LGHDT and CDR2 YNNKEL (reference sequence). The CDR3 length is 13 residues.

The chain links TRBV20-1 to TRBJ1-2; D remains ambiguous. The CDR3 sequence is 13 residues long. CDR1 and CDR2 from the germline V gene are DFQATT and SNEGSKA (reference sequence). The V and J ends lost 3 bases and 8 bases respectively, with 16 bases between them. CDR3 nucleotides: TGCAGTGCTAGTAAGGCCATAGAGGGAGGCTACACCTTC. Its translation is CSASKAIEGGYTF.

This clone was seen a handful of times. The gene calls are TRBV30 and TRBJ2-5; 9 nucleotides match TRBD1. CDR1 and CDR2 (germline): GTSNPN, SVGIG (reference sequence). This CDR3 contains 16 residues. V gave up 5 bases and J gave up 2 bases; unmatched junction bases: 12. CDR3 sequence: CAWGTGFVVAQETQYF. CDR3 sequence (DNA): TGTGCCTGGGGGACAGGGTTCGTTGTGGCGCAAGAGACCCAGTACTTC.

This rearrangement joins TRBV6-5 to TRBJ1-2; D remains unclear. CDR1 MNHEY and CDR2 SVGAGI come from the germline V gene. Deletions cut 7 bases from V and 1 base from J, with 13 bases between. The CDR3 runs to 14 residues. The CDR3 here is CASTLGGGNYGYTF. In DNA form, the CDR3 reads TGTGCCAGCACTCTAGGAGGCGGTAACTATGGCTACACCTTC.

The chain employs TRBV19 and TRBJ2-1; possible D gene TRBD2, 6 bases. With 5 bases removed from V and 8 bases from J, the gap between germline ends came to 19 bases. The CDR3 spans 15 residues. CDR1 LNHDA and CDR2 SQIVND come from the germline V gene (reference sequence). CDR3 sequence reads: CASSSGRGVSDEQFF. CDR3 DNA: TGTGCCAGTAGTTCAGGGCGCGGGGTATCGGATGAGCAGTTCTTC. The full variable domain, in which reference TRBV19 and TRBJ2-1 provide the parts outside the CDR3, is DGGITQSPKYLFRKEGQNVTLSCEQNLNHDAMYWYRQDPGQGLRLIYYSQIVNDFQKGDIAEGYSVSREKKESFPLTVTSAQKNPTAFYLCASSSGRGVSDEQFFGPGTRLTVL.

V usage is TRBV4-1 and J usage is TRBJ2-3; D is possibly TRBD2 (6 bases). The CDR3 is 15 residues long. Germline V lookup: CDR1 MGHRA, CDR2 YSYEKL. Trimming removed 4 bases at V and 1 base at J, with 12 bases between. As DNA, the CDR3 is TGCGCCAGCAGCCCCCGACCGGGGGGCACAGATACGCAGTATTTT. This sequence encodes CASSPRPGGTDTQYF.

The chain employs TRBV5-6 and TRBJ2-5, with a possible D match to TRBD1 (5 bases). The CDR3 covers 13 residues. The V end was cut by 2 bases, the J end by 4 bases, with 9 bases between. Germline CDR1 is SGHDT and CDR2 is YYEEEE. CDR3 sequence reads: CASSFTQGETQYF. The CDR3 DNA reads as TGTGCCAGCAGCTTCACTCAGGGAGAGACCCAGTACTTC.

Here the CDR3 DNA reads TGTGCCAGCAGCCAATATTTCGTCGGGGCCATATATTTT. Amino acid sequence: CASSQYFVGAIYF. This sequence joins TRBV14 and TRBJ1-3; D is unresolved. The CDR3 spans 13 residues. Trimming left V 2 bases short and J 11 bases short, with 13 bases between. CDR1 is SGHDN and CDR2 is FVKESK in the germline V gene.

The CDR3 nucleotides read TGTGCCAGCTCACCAATGGGACTAGCGGGGGTTGAGCAGTTCTTC. Translating gives CASSPMGLAGVEQFF. V gene TRBV18 combines with J gene TRBJ2-1, with 14 nucleotides matching TRBD2. Germline V CDR1 and CDR2: KGHSH, LQKENI. Trimming cost V 2 bases and J 9 bases; bases outside gene matches: 3. This CDR3 is built from 15 residues.

J is TRBJ1-5 and V is TRBV19, with TRBD1 as a possible D gene (6 bases). The CDR3 has 14 residues. CDR1 is LNHDA, CDR2 SQIVND, per germline (reference sequence). Trimming removed 3 bases at V and 9 bases at J, with 15 bases between. The CDR3 DNA sequence: TGTGCCAGTAGTATCGGGTCAGGGGACCTGCCCCAGCATTTT. Amino acids: CASSIGSGDLPQHF.

This clone has more than one count but fewer than ten. The chain recombines TRBV6-6 with TRBJ1-2, with 8 bases lining up with TRBD1. Germline loops: CDR1 MNHNY, CDR2 SVGAGI (reference sequence). The CDR3 contains 14 residues. V was clipped by 0 bases and J by 10 bases; unmatched bases: 7. The CDR3 sequence is CASSYSRGLGDYTF. Here the CDR3 DNA reads TGTGCCAGCAGTTACTCCAGGGGGCTTGGGGACTACACCTTC.

This clone was seen a few times. This rearrangement joins TRBV2 to TRBJ1-1; 11 positions agree with TRBD1. V trimming: 5 bases; J trimming: 4 bases; junction bases outside the gene matches: 6. Germline V lookup: CDR1 SNHLY, CDR2 FYNNEI. The CDR3 runs 15 residues. The CDR3 sequence: CASSYSGTGGTEAFF. The CDR3 region has the DNA TGTGCCAGCAGTTACTCCGGGACAGGGGGCACTGAAGCTTTCTTT.

The gene calls are TRBV25-1 and TRBJ2-2; 8 bases map to TRBD2. Trimming cost V 3 bases and J 3 bases; bases outside gene matches: 6. The CDR3 has 16 residues. Germline CDR1 MGHDK, CDR2 SYGVNS. This CDR3 reads CASSDPGRGDTGELFF. CDR3 sequence (DNA): TGTGCCAGCAGTGATCCTGGGCGGGGGGACACCGGGGAGCTGTTTTTT. The entire variable domain, with the rest obtained from reference TRBV25-1 and TRBJ2-2, is as follows: EADIYQTPRYLVIGTGKKITLECSQTMGHDKMYWYQQDPGMELHLIHYSYGVNSTEKGDLSSESTVSRIRTEHFPLTLESARPSHTSQYLCASSDPGRGDTGELFFGEGSRLTVL.